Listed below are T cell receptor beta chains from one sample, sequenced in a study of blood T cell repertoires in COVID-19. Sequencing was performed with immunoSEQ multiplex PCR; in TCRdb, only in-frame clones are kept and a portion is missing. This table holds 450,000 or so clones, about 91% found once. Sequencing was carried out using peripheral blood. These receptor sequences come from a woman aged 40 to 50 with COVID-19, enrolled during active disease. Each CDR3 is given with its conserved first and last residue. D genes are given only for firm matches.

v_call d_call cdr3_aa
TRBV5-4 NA CASSFGPEGYQPQHF
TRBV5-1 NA CASSLVPAENTEAFF
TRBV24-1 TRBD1 CATSDRGRTGELFF
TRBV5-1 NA CASTMGAEQYF
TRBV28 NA CASSRRQFYGYTF
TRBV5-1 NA CASSQAGSTDTQYF
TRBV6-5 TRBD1 CASGPTGGTEAFF
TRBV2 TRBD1 CASVDGRGPGNTIYF
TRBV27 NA CASSLRDSIYEQYF
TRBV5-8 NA CASRRRGDYEQYF
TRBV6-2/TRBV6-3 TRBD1 CASSLRDRGGKLFF
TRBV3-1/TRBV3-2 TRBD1 CASSQMDRGGYEQYF
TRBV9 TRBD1 CASSYGQGGNSPLHF
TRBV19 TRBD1 CASRTLLGGGWNTEAFF
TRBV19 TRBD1 CASSTGAGSPLHF
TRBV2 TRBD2 CASSGTRASETQYF
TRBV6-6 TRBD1 CASSTTGEGTNEKLFF
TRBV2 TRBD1 CASSAGQVGGYTF
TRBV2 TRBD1 CASGGQGAGETQYF
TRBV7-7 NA CAPAGGTSYEQYF
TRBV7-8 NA CASSPGVGGHTMNTEAFF
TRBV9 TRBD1 CASSEKQGALIPFF
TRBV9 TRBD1 CASSGDRGDYFYGYTF
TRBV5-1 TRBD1 CASSRDSLQETQYF
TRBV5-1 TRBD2 CASRFGLAAARETQYF
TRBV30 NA CAWSVLQAGELFF
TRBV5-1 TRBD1 CASSLGTGIGGQYF